The 28 T cell receptor beta chains listed next were all sequenced from one sample in a study of patients and donors after allogeneic stem cell transplantation. TCRdb re-derived calls from the RT-PCR reads in MiXCR, one entry per CDR3 protein. The profile shows tens of thousands of distinct CDR3 sequences, around 49% of them singletons. Specimen: blood, either unsorted or a sorted T cell fraction (not recorded which). The receptors here all came from a human donor who was either an allogeneic HSCT recipient or a stem cell or donor lymphocyte infusion donor (not recorded which). It is not recorded whose cells these are; they may come from a transplant donor.

The V and J genes are TRBV6-2 or TRBV6-3 and TRBJ1-5, with D maybe TRBD1 (6 bases). This CDR3 has 18 amino acids. Germline V lookup: CDR1 MNHEY, CDR2 SVGEGT. V was pared by 0 bases and J by 3 bases, with 18 bases between. The CDR3 sequence: CASSYSPSGPGDNQPQHF. The CDR3 region has the DNA TGTGCCAGCAGTTACTCCCCTTCCGGGCCAGGGGACAATCAGCCCCAGCATTTT.

This chain links TRBV5-5 with TRBJ1-5, with D unresolved. Germline CDR1 and CDR2: SGHKS and YYEKEE (reference sequence). V dropped 4 bases and J dropped 2 bases, with 22 bases sitting between them. CDR3 size: 18 residues. CDR3 DNA sequence: TGTGCCAGCAGCATGACCCCCCGGCACTTTTACGGCAATCAGCCCCAGCATTTT. This encodes CASSMTPRHFYGNQPQHF.

V usage is TRBV7-9 and J usage is TRBJ1-1, with D maybe TRBD1 (5 bases). V lost 6 bases to trimming and J lost 5 bases, with 13 bases between them. This CDR3 contains 13 residues. Germline CDR1 reads SEHNR; CDR2 reads FQNEAQ (reference sequence). CDR3 coding DNA: TGTGCCAGCAGTCAATCGGGGCAGACTGAAGCTTTCTTT. This gives the protein CASSQSGQTEAFF.

V is TRBV28 and J is TRBJ2-7; 9 bases match TRBD2. This CDR3 contains 17 residues. The germline CDR1 and CDR2 sequences are MDHEN and SYDVKM. Unmatched junction bases numbered 15, after V lost 4 bases and J lost 5 bases. The CDR3 DNA sequence: TGTGCCAGCAGTTCCCGTTTGAGTCGCGGGAGGGCCAACGAGCAGTACTTC. Its protein product is CASSSRLSRGRANEQYF.

The chain uses TRBV28 and TRBJ1-5; no definite D call. CDR1 and CDR2 from the germline V gene are MDHEN and SYDVKM. Trimming shortened V by 2 bases and J by 5 bases, and 7 bases separated the two germline ends. The CDR3 spans 13 residues. The CDR3 bases are TGTGCCAGCAGTTTACTCGGAGATCAGCCCCAGCATTTT. It codes for CASSLLGDQPQHF.

V usage is TRBV5-1 and J usage is TRBJ1-3; D gene ambiguous. The CDR3 has 13 residues. Germline CDR1 is SGHRS and CDR2 is YFSETQ. Deletions cut 0 bases from V and 8 bases from J, with 9 bases between. CDR3 amino acids: CASSLDRADTIYF. The CDR3 region has the DNA TGCGCCAGCAGCTTGGATCGGGCGGACACCATATATTTT.

The rearrangement links TRBV12-3 or TRBV12-4 to TRBJ2-5; 12 bases are a match to TRBD2. CDR3 size: 17 residues. With V trimmed by 3 bases and J by 4 bases, 9 bases remained unmatched. CDR3 protein: CASSFRTSGIRGETQYF. CDR3 nucleotides: TGTGCCAGCAGTTTCAGGACTAGCGGGATAAGGGGAGAGACCCAGTACTTC.

The genes are TRBV7-8 and TRBJ1-2; weak D call: TRBD1 (6 bases). The V gene's germline CDR1 is SGHVS and CDR2 FQNEAQ. The CDR3 consists of 17 residues. Trimming cost V 5 bases and J 8 bases, with 27 bases left between them. The CDR3 DNA reads as TGTGCCAGCAGCCTAACCCCGGACAGTGGGGACAAAAGGGGCTACACCTTC. It is translated as CASSLTPDSGDKRGYTF. The complete variable domain, with remaining parts taken from reference TRBV7-8 and TRBJ1-2, reads GAGVSQSPRYKVAKRGQDVALRCDPISGHVSLFWYQQALGQGPEFLTYFQNEAQLDKSGLPSDRFFAERPEGSVSTLKIQRTQQEDSAVYLCASSLTPDSGDKRGYTFGSGTRLTVV.

This clonotype was counted only a few times. The chain has TRBV15 and TRBJ1-1; 8 nucleotides line up with TRBD1. The CDR3 runs to 13 residues. Trimming cost V 3 bases and J 6 bases; bases outside gene matches: 3. Germline V gives CDR1 LNHNV, CDR2 YYDKDF (reference sequence). The CDR3 loop reads CATSRTGAAEAFF. The DNA of the CDR3 is TGTGCCACCAGCAGGACAGGGGCTGCTGAAGCTTTCTTT.

This clonotype was observed a handful of times. This chain uses TRBV7-2 with TRBJ1-2; D is uncertain. The germline CDR1 and CDR2 sequences are SGHTA and FQGNSA. The CDR3 is 15 residues long. Trimming stripped 5 bases from V and 3 bases from J, with 16 bases between. CDR3 sequence (DNA): TGTGCCAGCAGCCACCGGGATCGGGTCCACTATGGCTACACCTTC. Its translation: CASSHRDRVHYGYTF.

The gene calls are TRBV7-6 and TRBJ1-1; D is undetermined. This CDR3 is built from 13 residues. V lost 3 bases and J lost 3, with 8 bases in between. Germline CDR1 SGHVS, CDR2 FNYEAQ. CDR3 residues: CASSFTPYTEAFF. The CDR3 bases are TGTGCCAGCAGCTTCACACCTTACACTGAAGCTTTCTTT.

This chain joins TRBV10-3 and TRBJ2-1, with 9 bases aligning to TRBD2. This CDR3 is 15 amino acids long. Germline values: CDR1 ENHRY, CDR2 SYGVKD. The V gene end was trimmed by 3 bases and the J gene end by 4 bases; junction bases not matched to a gene: 4. The CDR3 bases are TGTGCCATCAGTGACGTAGCGGGAGTTTACAATGAGCAGTTCTTC. Protein product: CAISDVAGVYNEQFF.

V gene TRBV10-3 combines with J gene TRBJ1-2; perhaps TRBD1 as D (5 bases). Germline V lookup: CDR1 ENHRY, CDR2 SYGVKD. The CDR3 has 13 residues. Trimming shortened V by 5 bases and J by 6 bases, and 13 bases separated the two germline ends. CDR3 sequence: CAISTQEMHGYTF. DNA for the CDR3: TGTGCCATCAGTACACAGGAGATGCATGGCTACACCTTC.

This chain joins TRBV6-2 or TRBV6-3 and TRBJ1-2; D is undetermined. The V gene's germline CDR1 is MNHEY and CDR2 SVGEGT. V was shortened by 4 bases and J by 4 bases, with 13 bases between the two germline ends. The CDR3 sequence is 14 residues long. CDR3 nucleotide sequence: TGTGCCAGCAGTTCTGGTTCAGCGACCTATGGCTACACCTTC. It yields the protein CASSSGSATYGYTF.

This clonotype was seen only a few times. This chain joins TRBV12-3 or TRBV12-4 and TRBJ1-3; D ambiguous. The CDR3 sequence is 10 residues long. V lost 2 bases, J lost 9 bases, and 2 bases lay in between. In DNA form, the CDR3 reads TGTGCCAGCAGTTTATCCACCATATATTTT. This encodes CASSLSTIYF.

The chain is built from TRBV6-6 and TRBJ1-1; D is perhaps TRBD1 (6 bases). The CDR3 length is 14 residues. V gave up 2 bases and J gave up 3 bases, with 10 bases separating them. Germline V CDR1 and CDR2: MNHNY, SVGAGI (reference sequence). The CDR3 coding sequence is TGTGCCAGCAGTTACCGTACAGGGCACACTGAAGCTTTCTTT. Protein: CASSYRTGHTEAFF.

The chain combines TRBV20-1 with TRBJ1-5; tentatively, D is TRBD1 (6 bases). In germline, CDR1 is DFQATT, CDR2 SNEGSKA (reference sequence). This CDR3 has 16 amino acids. Trimming left V 3 bases short and J 1 base short, with 16 bases between. CDR3 loop: CSASFPDSLSNQPQHF. In nucleotides, the CDR3 is TGCAGTGCTAGTTTCCCGGACAGCTTAAGCAATCAGCCCCAGCATTTT.

This clonotype was seen a handful of times. The chain combines TRBV21-1 with TRBJ1-1; TRBD1, the table's D call, lacks a check against the DNA. TRBV21-1 is deemed a pseudogene. The CDR3 spans 16 residues. In DNA, the CDR3 is TGTGCCAGCAGCAAAGAAGGGGCGCCGGAGGACACTGAAGCTTTCTTT. Protein sequence: CASSKEGAPEDTEAFF.

The chain joins TRBV20-1 to TRBJ2-7; 11 bases agree with TRBD2. CDR3 length: 14 amino acids. Germline CDR1 and CDR2: DFQATT and SNEGSKA (reference sequence). V was pared by 3 bases and J by 3 bases, with 4 bases of the junction left unmatched. The CDR3 DNA is TGCAGTGCTAGTATGACTAGCGGGGACTACGAGCAGTACTTC. Amino acids: CSASMTSGDYEQYF.

The chain joins TRBV7-2 to TRBJ1-1, with no clear D. This CDR3 contains 14 residues. The V end was cut by 1 base, the J end by 2 bases, with 8 bases between. Germline V lookup: CDR1 SGHTA, CDR2 FQGNSA. The CDR3 loop is CASSLVQANTEAFF. The CDR3 region has the DNA TGTGCCAGCAGCTTAGTTCAGGCAAACACTGAAGCTTTCTTT.

The rearrangement joins TRBV21-1 to TRBJ1-1; the table's D call, TRBD1, was not checked against the DNA. TRBV21-1 is a recognized pseudogene. The CDR3 totals 15 residues. The CDR3 bases are TGTGCCAGCAGTTCAGGACAGGGCGCGAGGATGGGAGCTTTCTTT. The encoded protein is CASSSGQGARMGAFF.

This clonotype has only a few counts. The chain couples TRBV27 to TRBJ1-3; D remains unclear. Per germline, CDR1 MNHEY and CDR2 SMNVEV (reference sequence). This CDR3 has 15 amino acids. The germline V and J ends were trimmed by 3 bases and 0 bases, with 9 bases remaining between them. The CDR3 sequence: CASSLTGYSGNTIYF. The DNA of the CDR3 is TGTGCCAGCAGTTTGACGGGCTACTCTGGAAACACCATATATTTT.

The chain employs TRBV12-3 or TRBV12-4 and TRBJ2-2; maybe TRBD1 (5 bases). V lost 5 bases and J 6 bases, leaving 7 bases between the germline ends. The CDR3 runs 12 residues. The DNA for the CDR3 is TGTGCCAGCAGTACAGGTCCCGGGGAGCTGTTTTTT. Protein sequence: CASSTGPGELFF.

V usage is TRBV5-1 and J usage is TRBJ1-1; unclear D gene. The ends were cut back, 5 bases at V and 0 bases at J, with 14 bases in the middle. Germline-derived CDR1 and CDR2 are SGHRS and YFSETQ. This CDR3 region has 15 residues. Written as DNA, the CDR3 is TGCGCCAGCAGTCCTAAATGGGAAATGAACACTGAAGCTTTCTTT. Residues: CASSPKWEMNTEAFF.

This clonotype was detected a few times. The J gene is TRBJ1-2, the V gene TRBV12-3 or TRBV12-4; 9 nucleotides line up with TRBD1. Trimming cost V 7 bases and J 7 bases; bases outside gene matches: 10. CDR3 size: 14 residues. DNA for the CDR3: TGTGCCAGCAATCGTATGGGACAGGGTTCTGGCTACACCTTC. Translated: CASNRMGQGSGYTF.

The CDR3 region is CASSQDLWNTEAFF. The CDR3 DNA follows: TGCGCCAGCAGCCAAGACCTTTGGAACACTGAAGCTTTCTTT. The chain links TRBV4-3 to TRBJ1-1; D not resolved. The V end was cut by 0 bases, the J end by 1 base, with 6 bases between. The CDR3 covers 14 residues. CDR1 is LGHNA and CDR2 is YSLEER in the germline V gene.

The CDR3 DNA reads as TGTGCCAGCAGCTGGACGGGGCTCACTGAAGCTTTCTTT. It specifies CASSWTGLTEAFF. The chain couples TRBV5-6 to TRBJ1-1; tentatively, D is TRBD1 (5 bases). Germline assignment: CDR1 SGHDT and CDR2 YYEEEE. With 3 bases removed from V and 4 bases from J, the gap between germline ends came to 10 bases. The CDR3 contains 13 residues.

The chain couples TRBV12-3 or TRBV12-4 to TRBJ2-1; D gene ambiguous. This CDR3 has 11 residues. Trimming cost V 6 bases and J 15 bases, with 15 bases left between them. The CDR3 protein is CASSLLGVPFF. CDR3 bases: TGTGCCAGCAGCTTGCTAGGAGTCCCGTTCTTC.